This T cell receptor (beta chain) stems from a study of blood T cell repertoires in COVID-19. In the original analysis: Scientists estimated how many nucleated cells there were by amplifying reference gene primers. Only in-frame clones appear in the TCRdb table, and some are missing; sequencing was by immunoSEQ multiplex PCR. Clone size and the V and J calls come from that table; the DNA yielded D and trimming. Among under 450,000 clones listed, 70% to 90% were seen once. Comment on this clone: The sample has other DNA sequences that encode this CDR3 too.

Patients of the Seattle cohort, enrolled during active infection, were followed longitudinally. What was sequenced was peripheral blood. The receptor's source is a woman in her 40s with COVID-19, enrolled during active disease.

DNA of the CDR3: TGTGCCAGCAGTAGGGACAGGGGGCCAGATACGCAGTATTTT. Its protein is CASSRDRGPDTQYF. The chain couples TRBV2 to TRBJ2-3, with TRBD1 identical over 12 bases. Unmatched junction bases numbered 1, after V lost 5 bases and J lost 4 bases. CDR3 length: 14 residues. CDR1 is SNHLY and CDR2 is FYNNEI in the germline V gene. Drawing the rest from reference TRBV2 and TRBJ2-3, the complete variable domain is EPEVTQTPSHQVTQMGQEVILRCVPISNHLYFYWYRQILGQKVEFLVSFYNNEISEKSEIFDDQFSVERPDGSNFTLKIRSTKLEDSAMYFCASSRDRGPDTQYFGPGTRLTVL.